Each of the 7 T cell receptor beta chains below was sequenced from the same sample in a study of blood T cell repertoires in COVID-19 (dated by TCRdb to the early 2020s). Libraries were built with the immunoSEQ multiplex PCR assay. In TCRdb, the immuneACCESS table is reduced to in-frame sequences with V and J assigned. These tables do not hold every clone; where another copy was compared, an unresolved V gene accounts for under half, and the others remain unexplained. This sample comprises approximately 270,000 clones, around 90% of them detected only once. Jointly, the top ten make up around 2.8% of the sample. Material: PBMCs or T cells enriched from blood (not recorded which). The receptors were gathered from a man in his forties who had been exposed to COVID-19.

The genes are TRBV24-1 and TRBJ2-7, with D perhaps TRBD1 (6 bases). Trimming took 7 bases from V and 1 from J, leaving 13 bases between them. Germline CDR1 is KGHDR and CDR2 is SFDVKD. This CDR3 is built from 14 residues. CDR3 sequence: CATSPGQTSYEQYF. CDR3 coding DNA: TGTGCCACCAGCCCGGGACAAACATCCTACGAGCAGTACTTC.

The chain uses TRBV30 and TRBJ2-5, with D maybe TRBD1 (7 bases). Germline loops: CDR1 GTSNPN, CDR2 SVGIG (reference sequence). V was cut by 0 bases and J by 5 bases, with 16 bases left in between. The CDR3 totals 15 residues. The CDR3 here is CAWSVGGGRTETQYF. The DNA for the CDR3 is TGTGCCTGGAGTGTCGGAGGGGGCAGGACGGAGACCCAGTACTTC.

This clone was detected only once. J is TRBJ1-6 and V is TRBV27; 7 nucleotides agree with TRBD1. CDR3 size: 19 residues. Per germline, CDR1 MNHEY and CDR2 SMNVEV (reference sequence). Unmatched junction bases numbered 13, after V lost 5 bases and J lost 0 bases. The CDR3 here is CASSIRGQRTSSYNSPLHF. The DNA for the CDR3 is TGTGCCAGCAGTATCCGGGGACAGCGGACGAGCTCCTATAATTCACCCCTCCACTTT.

This rearrangement joins TRBV28 to TRBJ1-2, with 7 bases fitting TRBD1. Germline assignment: CDR1 MDHEN and CDR2 SYDVKM. The CDR3 is 13 amino acids. The ends lost 5 bases at V and 4 bases at J; junction bases unmatched: 4. CDR3 DNA: TGTGCCAGCAGTCAGGGACAGAGCTATGGCTACACCTTC. Translation gives CASSQGQSYGYTF.

This chain links TRBV6-5 with TRBJ2-2; 10 positions agree with TRBD1. The CDR3 contains 15 residues. J was trimmed by 6 bases and V by 2 bases; bases with no gene match: 3. CDR1 and CDR2 (germline): MNHEY, SVGAGI. The CDR3 is CASSYGTGAAGELFF. The CDR3 DNA is TGTGCCAGCAGTTACGGGACAGGGGCCGCCGGGGAGCTGTTTTTT.

The chain employs TRBV30 and TRBJ1-4; the match to TRBD1 covers 8 bases. Germline-derived CDR1 and CDR2 are GTSNPN and SVGIG (reference sequence). The CDR3 contains 14 residues. V lost 1 base and J lost 8; bases outside the gene matches: 6. The CDR3 region is CAWSDANRGEKLFF. The CDR3 coding sequence is TGTGCCTGGAGTGACGCCAACAGGGGGGAAAAACTGTTTTTT. The full variable domain, completed using reference TRBV30 and TRBJ1-4, is SQTIHQWPATLVQPVGSPLSLECTVEGTSNPNLYWYRQAAGRGLQLLFYSVGIGQISSEVPQNLSASRPQDRQFILSSKKLLLSDSGFYLCAWSDANRGEKLFFGSGTQLSVL.

This sequence joins TRBV5-6 and TRBJ1-5; 9 nucleotides agree with TRBD1. Germline-derived CDR1 and CDR2 are SGHDT and YYEEEE. J lost 0 bases, V lost 4 bases, and 2 bases had no gene match. The length of the CDR3 is 15 residues. Here the CDR3 DNA reads TGTGCCAGCAGCCGGACAGGGGATAGCAATCAGCCCCAGCATTTT. It translates to CASSRTGDSNQPQHF.